What follows is one T cell receptor beta chain and its context. PCR primers comprised 60 Vbeta and 13 Jbeta primers. The protocol was immunoSEQ multiplex PCR, while the TCRdb copy is restricted to in-frame clones and leaves out a portion. This sample yields fewer than 120,000 clones, of which over 60% are seen a single time; 1.3% belongs to the top ten. The data derive from a study of cytomegalovirus exposure and HLA in healthy donors. Study overall: The roughly 100 million unique TCR beta sequences, from around 200 million T cells, were found by an earlier analysis.

Trimming cost V 4 bases and J 1 base, with 12 bases left between them. This CDR3 spans 15 amino acids. Germline CDR1 SGHTS, CDR2 YDEGEE. Specimen: PBMCs. The rearrangement links TRBV5-8 to TRBJ1-5, with D possibly TRBD1 on 6 matching bases. This receptor was identified in a woman in her 30s in good health and CMV-seronegative. The CDR3 DNA sequence: TGTGCCAGCAGCCCCGGGGGGGGCAGCAATCAGCCCCAGCATTTT. Its protein is CASSPGGGSNQPQHF.